Listed below are T cell receptor beta chains from one sample, sequenced in a study of blood T cells in healthy people across ages. TCRdb independently ran MiXCR on the 5' RACE reads; one entry per CDR3 protein. Counted here are roughly 730,000 distinct CDR3 sequences, more than 55% occurring once; the ten biggest clones make up around a quarter. Sequenced material: blood. The receptor set was obtained from a man in his forties in good health. CDR3s include the opening cysteine and the closing phenylalanine or tryptophan. The D gene is left open where the match is weak. The size entry is marked missing in some rows and otherwise reads once, few, many or a size class.

V gene	D gene	clone size	J gene	CDR3 protein	CDR3 DNA
TRBV11-2	.	few	TRBJ2-1	CASSVGRNNEQFF	TGTGCCAGCAGCGTGGGCAGAAACAATGAGCAGTTCTTC
TRBV11-1	.	.	TRBJ2-7	CASSPHRVSYEQYF	TGTGCCAGCAGCCCGCACAGGGTTTCCTACGAGCAGTACTTC
TRBV6-1	.	.	TRBJ2-1	CASSEGGATQKQFF	TGTGCCAGCAGTGAAGGAGGGGCGACCCAGAAGCAGTTCTTC
TRBV3-1	TRBD2	.	TRBJ2-3	CASSRGAGSSTDTQYF	TGTGCCAGCAGCCGGGGAGCGGGGTCTAGCACAGATACGCAGTATTTT
TRBV7-8	.	many	TRBJ2-7	CASSGSETSYYEQYF	TGTGCCAGCAGCGGAAGCGAGACAAGCTATTACGAGCAGTACTTC
TRBV7-2	.	once	TRBJ2-5	CASSARPGETQYF	TGTGCCAGCAGCGCAAGACCAGGAGAGACCCAGTACTTC
TRBV2	TRBD1	few	TRBJ1-2	CASGTPTGAGYGYTF	TGTGCCAGCGGCACACCCACAGGGGCGGGCTATGGCTACACCTTC
TRBV10-3	TRBD2	.	TRBJ2-7	CAISESWGGGSYEQYF	TGTGCCATCAGTGAAAGTTGGGGGGGAGGCTCCTACGAGCAGTACTTC
TRBV5-1	TRBD1	.	TRBJ1-2	CASSLWGTGNYGYTF	TGCGCCAGCAGCTTGTGGGGGACAGGAAACTATGGCTACACCTTC
TRBV12-3/TRBV12-4	.	.	TRBJ2-4	CASSPSGVLAKNIQYF	TGTGCCAGCAGTCCGTCCGGGGTTTTGGCCAAAAACATTCAGTACTTC
TRBV29-1	.	.	TRBJ2-1	CSVAAGRSSYNEQFF	TGCAGCGTTGCGGCGGGGAGGAGCTCCTACAATGAGCAGTTCTTC
TRBV20-1	TRBD1	few	TRBJ1-2	CSANPGGGYGYTF	TGCAGTGCAAACCCAGGGGGCGGGTATGGCTACACCTTC
TRBV14	TRBD1	once	TRBJ2-3	CASSRDRRPTDTQYF	TGTGCCAGCAGCCGGGACAGGCGACCCACAGATACGCAGTATTTT
TRBV6-5	TRBD1	.	TRBJ2-1	CASSTDGTGYNEQFF	TGTGCCAGCAGCACGGACGGGACAGGGTACAATGAGCAGTTCTTC
TRBV15	.	.	TRBJ1-1	CATSSRTEALF	TGTGCCACCAGCAGCCGGACTGAAGCTTTATTT
TRBV3-1	.	.	TRBJ2-1	CASSQARVYNEQFF	TGTGCCAGCAGCCAAGCGCGGGTTTACAATGAGCAGTTCTTC
TRBV12-5	TRBD1	.	TRBJ2-3	CASGLVVAGTGGADTQYF	TGTGCTAGTGGTTTGGTGGTCGCCGGGACAGGGGGCGCAGATACGCAGTATTTT
TRBV4-2	TRBD1	once	TRBJ1-1	CASSLQGLRDRGQVAEAFF	TGTGCCAGCAGCCTACAGGGCCTACGAGACAGGGGGCAAGTCGCTGAAGCTTTCTTT
TRBV7-2	TRBD2	.	TRBJ2-5	CASRGAGGLRETQYF	TGTGCCAGCAGAGGAGCGGGGGGGTTAAGAGAGACCCAGTACTTC
TRBV5-8	TRBD1	.	TRBJ2-3	CASSLGSLGQISTDTQYF	TGTGCCAGCAGCTTGGGGTCATTGGGACAGATTTCCACAGATACGCAGTATTTT
TRBV5-5	TRBD2	.	TRBJ2-1	CASSSGLAVGLNERFF	TGTGCCAGCAGCTCGGGACTAGCGGTCGGACTTAATGAGCGGTTCTTC
TRBV4-2	.	.	TRBJ2-3	CASSQEPQVFGTDTQYF	TGTGCCAGCAGCCAAGAACCCCAGGTTTTTGGGACAGATACGCAGTATTTT
TRBV11-3	.	.	TRBJ2-4	CASSSPGGSRVKNIQYF	TGTGCCAGCAGCTCCCCTGGGGGCAGCAGGGTTAAAAACATTCAGTACTTC
TRBV6-5	TRBD1	many	TRBJ1-1	CASSKPGQMLDTEAFF	TGTGCCAGCAGCAAACCGGGACAGATGTTGGACACTGAAGCTTTCTTT
TRBV9	.	.	TRBJ2-3	CASSVSGVSTDTQYF	TGTGCCAGCAGCGTCTCCGGGGTTAGCACAGATACGCAGTATTTT
TRBV20-1	TRBD1	.	TRBJ2-6	CSARDRTYGANVLTF	TGCAGTGCTAGGGACAGGACCTATGGGGCCAACGTCCTGACTTTC
TRBV27	.	.	TRBJ2-7	CASIVTAGPYEQYF	TGTGCCAGCATTGTTACGGCAGGACCATACGAGCAGTACTTC
TRBV16	.	once	TRBJ2-3	CASSQSITGPTDTQYF	TGTGCCAGCAGCCAATCCATAACAGGGCCTACAGATACGCAGTATTTT
TRBV28	TRBD1	.	TRBJ2-5	CASSQPGQGIGETQYF	TGTGCCAGCAGTCAACCGGGACAGGGGATCGGAGAGACCCAGTACTTC
TRBV7-9	.	few	TRBJ1-1	CASSLAQVNTEAFF	TGTGCCAGCAGCTTAGCCCAGGTGAACACTGAAGCTTTCTTT
TRBV5-4	.	.	TRBJ2-5	CASSPGLQDEQYF	TGTGCCAGCAGCCCAGGACTCCAGGATGAGCAGTACTTC
TRBV28	.	few	TRBJ2-7	CASSRGLGVSSYEQYF	TGTGCCAGCAGCCGCGGACTGGGAGTCTCATCCTACGAGCAGTACTTC
TRBV28	TRBD1	few	TRBJ2-5	CASRGTGGKGRETQYF	TGTGCCAGCAGAGGGACAGGGGGCAAGGGAAGAGAGACCCAGTACTTC
TRBV3-1	.	.	TRBJ1-5	CASSPDLIRTGNQPQHF	TGTGCCAGCAGCCCCGATTTAATACGGACAGGCAATCAGCCCCAGCATTTT
TRBV11-2	TRBD1	.	TRBJ1-2	CASSLERSQLFGTANNYGYTF	TGTGCCAGCAGCTTAGAACGTTCCCAATTGTTCGGGACAGCAAATAACTATGGCTACACCTTC
TRBV5-1	.	.	TRBJ1-5	CASSPYGDGGNQPQHF	TGCGCCAGCAGTCCCTACGGGGATGGCGGCAATCAGCCCCAGCATTTT
TRBV6-1	.	.	TRBJ2-2	CAGSHGGDTGELFF	TGTGCCGGCAGTCATGGCGGTGACACCGGGGAGCTGTTTTTT
TRBV10-3	.	.	TRBJ1-1	CAISGTGLNTEAFF	TGTGCCATCAGTGGGACGGGGCTGAACACTGAAGCTTTCTTT
TRBV28	.	.	TRBJ2-1	CASSLYYNEQFF	TGTGCCAGCAGTCTTTACTACAATGAGCAGTTCTTC
TRBV6-5	.	.	TRBJ2-7	CASSYSSREVYNEQYF	TGTGCCAGCAGTTACTCTAGCAGGGAGGTCTACAATGAGCAGTACTTC
TRBV20-1	TRBD2	.	TRBJ2-5	CSATSGGPQETQYF	TGCAGTGCGACTAGCGGGGGCCCCCAAGAGACCCAGTACTTC
TRBV10-3	.	few	TRBJ1-1	CAISDTPGNGGNTEAFF	TGTGCCATCAGTGATACCCCAGGGAACGGGGGGAACACTGAAGCTTTCTTT
TRBV12-3/TRBV12-4	.	few	TRBJ1-1	CASSLNAGRNTEAFF	TGTGCCAGCAGTTTAAATGCAGGGAGGAACACTGAAGCTTTCTTT
TRBV6-5	.	.	TRBJ2-7	CASSYGGTGLEQYF	TGTGCCAGCAGTTATGGGGGGACGGGGCTCGAGCAGTACTTC
TRBV5-4	.	once	TRBJ2-5	CASGPGGVQETQYF	TGTGCCAGTGGCCCAGGGGGGGTCCAAGAGACCCAGTACTTC
TRBV7-2	.	few	TRBJ2-7	CASSYVRAEKGNEQYF	TGTGCCAGCAGCTACGTCCGAGCCGAGAAAGGTAACGAGCAGTACTTC
TRBV29-1	TRBD1	.	TRBJ1-2	CSVVGQGTNYGYTF	TGCAGCGTTGTGGGACAGGGAACTAACTATGGCTACACCTTC
TRBV3-1	.	.	TRBJ2-6	CASSQTSGLSVLTF	TGTGCCAGCAGCCAAACTAGTGGGCTTTCGGTCCTGACTTTC
TRBV29-1	.	.	TRBJ1-5	CSVGERTQPQNF	TGCAGCGTTGGGGAAAGGACCCAGCCCCAGAATTTT
TRBV27	.	.	TRBJ1-1	CASSPLTRGNEAFF	TGTGCCAGCAGTCCCCTGACCCGAGGGAATGAAGCTTTCTTT
TRBV12-3/TRBV12-4	.	.	TRBJ2-7	CASSPTSKGSNEQYF	TGTGCCAGCAGTCCAACTAGTAAAGGGTCCAATGAGCAGTACTTC